The source of this T cell receptor beta chain is a study of blood T cells in healthy people across ages. Germline V gene data show CDR1 as ENHRY and CDR2 as SYGVKD. V was shortened by 8 bases and J by 4 bases, with 15 bases between the two germline ends. The CDR3 totals 13 residues. Combining a sample-barcoded 5' primer with a J-beta primer mix, a second PCR ran for roughly 6 to 12 cycles. From the 5' RACE reads, TCRdb called clonotypes with MiXCR, one entry per CDR3 protein. The data show 600,000 or so distinct CDR3 sequences, with 25% to 35% seen just once and about 15% held by the top ten. This clonotype was obtained from a woman of 80 years or more in good health. J is TRBJ2-7 and V is TRBV10-3; weak D call: TRBD1 (7 bases). Sequences were obtained from blood. In nucleotides, the CDR3 is TGTGCCATCCGGGGGACAGATGGATACGAGCAGTACTTC. It is translated as CAIRGTDGYEQYF.